This entry describes one T cell receptor (beta chain). The data derive from a study of shared T cell receptors in the human thymus. Profiled with immunoSEQ multiplex PCR; TCRdb holds only in-frame clones, not every one. The profile covers over 650,000 clones, with approximately 87% appearing a single time and 0.0094% taken by the ten largest. The CDR3 consists of 19 residues. V was trimmed by 5 bases and J by 8 bases, leaving 33 bases between them. Germline V CDR1 and CDR2: SNHLY, FYNNEI. These same data were also listed under a study on human thymus T cells. Per that study: The donors were infants in Finland with congenital heart defects, otherwise immunologically healthy. Thymus pieces cut out during corrective heart surgery were the tissue that was used. What appeared biased in thymic and blood repertoires was the usage of V and J genes. Related research reported highly overlapping thymic repertoires among unrelated individuals.

The chain employs TRBV2 and TRBJ1-2, with unresolved D. Source material: thymocytes. The TCR sequence derives from a boy younger than two with a congenital heart defect. This CDR3 reads CASSMGSRPGYKRNLGYTF. The CDR3 DNA is TGTGCCAGCAGTATGGGTAGTCGGCCGGGGTATAAGCGCAACTTGGGCTACACCTTC.